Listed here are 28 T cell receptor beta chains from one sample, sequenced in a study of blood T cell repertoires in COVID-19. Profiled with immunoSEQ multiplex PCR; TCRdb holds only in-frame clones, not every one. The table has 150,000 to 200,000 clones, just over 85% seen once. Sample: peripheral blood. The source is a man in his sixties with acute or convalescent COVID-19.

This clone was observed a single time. The CDR3 coding sequence is TGTGCCAGCAGTGAATCCGGGACAGGCTCCTACGAGCAGTACTTC. Translating it yields CASSESGTGSYEQYF. The chain carries TRBV25-1 and TRBJ2-7, with 8 nucleotides matching TRBD1. Unmatched junction bases numbered 2, after V lost 1 base and J lost 0 bases. Germline V gives CDR1 MGHDK, CDR2 SYGVNS. The CDR3 runs 15 residues.

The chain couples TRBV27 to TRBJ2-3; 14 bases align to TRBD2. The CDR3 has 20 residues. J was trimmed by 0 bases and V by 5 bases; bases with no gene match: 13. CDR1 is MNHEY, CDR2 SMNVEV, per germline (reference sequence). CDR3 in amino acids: CASSPGWGLAGEYSTDTQYF. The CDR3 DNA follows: TGTGCCAGCAGTCCCGGGTGGGGACTAGCGGGAGAGTATAGCACAGATACGCAGTATTTT.

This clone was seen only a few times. CDR3 loop: CSVPPPTGAGTGELFF. Written as DNA, the CDR3 is TGCAGCGTCCCACCCCCGACAGGGGCAGGGACCGGGGAGCTGTTTTTT. The V gene is TRBV29-1, the J gene TRBJ2-2, with 8 nucleotides matching TRBD1. CDR1 is SQVTM, CDR2 ANQGSEA, per germline. This CDR3 comprises 16 residues. The junction had 14 bases not matched to a gene; V was cut back by 6 bases and J by 5 bases.

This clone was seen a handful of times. CDR3 residues: CATSRQRTGYEQYF. The CDR3 nucleotides read TGTGCCACCAGCAGACAGAGGACAGGCTACGAGCAGTACTTC. This rearrangement joins TRBV15 to TRBJ2-7, with 7 bases matching TRBD1. CDR1 and CDR2 from the germline V gene are LNHNV and YYDKDF (reference sequence). The CDR3 loop spans 14 amino acids. J gave up 3 bases and V 2 bases, and 4 bases lay outside the gene matches.

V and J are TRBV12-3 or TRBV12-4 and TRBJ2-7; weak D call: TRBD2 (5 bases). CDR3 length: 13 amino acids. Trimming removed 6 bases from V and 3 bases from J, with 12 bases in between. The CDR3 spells CASSRSGLYEQYF. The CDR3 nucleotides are TGTGCCAGCAGCCGCAGCGGCCTCTACGAGCAGTACTTC.

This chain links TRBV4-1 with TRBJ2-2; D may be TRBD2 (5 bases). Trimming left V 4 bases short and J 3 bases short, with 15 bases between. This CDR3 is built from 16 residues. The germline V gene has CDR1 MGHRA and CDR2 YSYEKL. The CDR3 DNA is TGCGCCAGCAGCCCTCTGCGGGTGATGGACACCGGGGAGCTGTTTTTT. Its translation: CASSPLRVMDTGELFF.

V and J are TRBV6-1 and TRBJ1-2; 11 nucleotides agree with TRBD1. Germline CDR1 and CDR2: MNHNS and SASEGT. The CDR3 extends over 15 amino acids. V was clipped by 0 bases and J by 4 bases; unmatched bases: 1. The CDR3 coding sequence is TGTGCCAGCAGTGAAGCGGGACAGGGGGTCTATGGCTACACCTTC. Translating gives CASSEAGQGVYGYTF.

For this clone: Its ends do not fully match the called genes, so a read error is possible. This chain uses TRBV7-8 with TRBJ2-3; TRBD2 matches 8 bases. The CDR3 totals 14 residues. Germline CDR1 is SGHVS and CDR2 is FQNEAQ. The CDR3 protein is CASSTRTSKDTQYF. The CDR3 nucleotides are TGTGCCAGCAGCACTCGGACTAGCAAAGATACGCAGTATTTT.

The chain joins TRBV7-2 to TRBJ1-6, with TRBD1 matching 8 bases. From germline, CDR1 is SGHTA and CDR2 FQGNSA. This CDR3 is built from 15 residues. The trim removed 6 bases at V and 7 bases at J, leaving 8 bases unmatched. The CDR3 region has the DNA TGTGCCAGCAGAGCCTCGGGACAGGCGAATTCACCCCTCCACTTT. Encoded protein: CASRASGQANSPLHF. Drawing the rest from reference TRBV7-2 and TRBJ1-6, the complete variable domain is GAGVSQSPSNKVTEKGKDVELRCDPISGHTALYWYRQSLGQGLEFLIYFQGNSAPDKSGLPSDRFSAERTGGSVSTLTIQRTQQEDSAVYLCASRASGQANSPLHFGNGTRLTVT.

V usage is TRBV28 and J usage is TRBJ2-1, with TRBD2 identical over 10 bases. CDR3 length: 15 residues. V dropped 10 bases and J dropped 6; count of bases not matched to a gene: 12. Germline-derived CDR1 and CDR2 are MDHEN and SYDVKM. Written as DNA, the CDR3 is TGTGCCACCGCTCCCCGGACTAGCGGCACCAATGAGCAGTTCTTC. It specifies CATAPRTSGTNEQFF.

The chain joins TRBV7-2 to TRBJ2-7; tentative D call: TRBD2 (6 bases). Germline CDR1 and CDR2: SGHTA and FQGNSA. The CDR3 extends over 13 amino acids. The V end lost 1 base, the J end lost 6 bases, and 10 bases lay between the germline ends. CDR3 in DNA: TGTGCCAGCAGCTTAGAGGCGGGGAGCGAGCAGTACTTC. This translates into CASSLEAGSEQYF.

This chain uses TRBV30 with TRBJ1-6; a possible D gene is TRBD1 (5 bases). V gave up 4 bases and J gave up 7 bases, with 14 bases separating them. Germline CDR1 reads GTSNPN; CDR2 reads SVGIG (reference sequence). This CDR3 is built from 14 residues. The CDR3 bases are TGTGCCTGGAACTATGTGGGGGGGAATTCACCCCTCCACTTT. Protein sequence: CAWNYVGGNSPLHF.

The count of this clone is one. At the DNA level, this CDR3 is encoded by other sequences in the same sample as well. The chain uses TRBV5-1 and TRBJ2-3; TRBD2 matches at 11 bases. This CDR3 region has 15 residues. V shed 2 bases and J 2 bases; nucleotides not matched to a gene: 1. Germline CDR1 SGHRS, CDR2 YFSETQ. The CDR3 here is CASSLLAGDTDTQYF. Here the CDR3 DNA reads TGCGCCAGCAGCTTACTAGCGGGGGACACAGATACGCAGTATTTT.

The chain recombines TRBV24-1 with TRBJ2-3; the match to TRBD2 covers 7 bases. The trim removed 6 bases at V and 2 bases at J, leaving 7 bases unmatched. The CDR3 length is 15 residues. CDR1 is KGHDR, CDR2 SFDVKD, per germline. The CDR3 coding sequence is TGTGCCACCAGTAGATCTAGCGGCTTCACAGATACGCAGTATTTT. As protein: CATSRSSGFTDTQYF.

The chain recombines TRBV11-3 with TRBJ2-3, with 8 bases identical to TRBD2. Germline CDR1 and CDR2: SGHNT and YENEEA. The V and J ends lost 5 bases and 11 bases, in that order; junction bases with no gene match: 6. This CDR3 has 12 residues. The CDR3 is CASSLERERQYF. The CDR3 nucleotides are TGTGCCAGCAGCCTTGAGCGGGAGAGGCAGTATTTT.

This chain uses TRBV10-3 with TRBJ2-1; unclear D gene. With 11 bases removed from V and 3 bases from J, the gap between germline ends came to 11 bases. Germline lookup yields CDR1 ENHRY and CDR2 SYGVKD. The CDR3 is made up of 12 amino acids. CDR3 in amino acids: CAARDNYNEQFF. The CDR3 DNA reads TGTGCCGCAAGAGACAACTACAATGAGCAGTTCTTC.

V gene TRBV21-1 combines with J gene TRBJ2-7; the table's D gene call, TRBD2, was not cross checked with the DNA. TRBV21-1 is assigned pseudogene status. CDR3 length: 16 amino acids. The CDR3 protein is CASILAGGPRVYEQYF. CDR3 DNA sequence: TGTGCCAGCATCCTAGCGGGAGGTCCTCGGGTATACGAGCAGTACTTC.

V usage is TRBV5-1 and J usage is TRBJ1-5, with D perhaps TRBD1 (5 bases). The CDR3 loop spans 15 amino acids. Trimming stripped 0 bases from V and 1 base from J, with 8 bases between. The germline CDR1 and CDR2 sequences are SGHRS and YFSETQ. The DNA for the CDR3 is TGCGCCAGCAGCTTGGAGGGGTCCAGCAATCAGCCCCAGCATTTT. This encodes CASSLEGSSNQPQHF.

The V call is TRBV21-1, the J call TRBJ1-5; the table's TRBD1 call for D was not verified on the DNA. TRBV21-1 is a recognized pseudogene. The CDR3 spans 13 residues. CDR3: CARGQGDNQPQHF. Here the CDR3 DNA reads TGTGCCAGGGGACAGGGGGACAATCAGCCCCAGCATTTT.

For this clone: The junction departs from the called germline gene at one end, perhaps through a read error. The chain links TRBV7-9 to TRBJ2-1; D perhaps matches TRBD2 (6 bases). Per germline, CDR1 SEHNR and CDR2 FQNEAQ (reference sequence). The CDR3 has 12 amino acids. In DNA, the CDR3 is TGTGCCAGCAGCTTAACTCCCGGGACTTCAGTCTTC. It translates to CASSLTPGTSVF.

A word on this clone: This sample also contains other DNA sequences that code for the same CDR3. In nucleotides, the CDR3 is TGCGCCAGCAGCTTGGGTAGCGACACCGGGGAGCTGTTTTTT. Its protein is CASSLGSDTGELFF. This chain uses TRBV5-1 with TRBJ2-2; tentative D call: TRBD2 (5 bases). Germline V lookup: CDR1 SGHRS, CDR2 YFSETQ. The length of the CDR3 is 14 residues. V lost 0 bases to trimming and J lost 3 bases, with 6 bases between them.

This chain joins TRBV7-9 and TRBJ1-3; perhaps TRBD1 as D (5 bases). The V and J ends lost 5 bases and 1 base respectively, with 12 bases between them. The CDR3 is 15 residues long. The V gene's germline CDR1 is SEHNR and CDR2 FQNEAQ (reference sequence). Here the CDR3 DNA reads TGTGCCAGCAGCCCAAGTGGGGGGTCTGGAAACACCATATATTTT. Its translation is CASSPSGGSGNTIYF.

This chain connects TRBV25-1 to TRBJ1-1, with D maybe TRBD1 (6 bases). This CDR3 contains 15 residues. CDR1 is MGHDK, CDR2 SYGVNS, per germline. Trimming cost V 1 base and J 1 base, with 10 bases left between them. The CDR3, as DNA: TGTGCCAGCAGTGAATCGGGCAGGGGGAACACTGAAGCTTTCTTT. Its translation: CASSESGRGNTEAFF.

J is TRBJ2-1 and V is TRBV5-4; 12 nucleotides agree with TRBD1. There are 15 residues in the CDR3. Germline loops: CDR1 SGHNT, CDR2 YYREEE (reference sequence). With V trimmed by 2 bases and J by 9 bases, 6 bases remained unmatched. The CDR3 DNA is TGTGCCAGCAGCTTCGGGACAGGGGGCTCAGGTGAGCAGTTCTTC. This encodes CASSFGTGGSGEQFF.

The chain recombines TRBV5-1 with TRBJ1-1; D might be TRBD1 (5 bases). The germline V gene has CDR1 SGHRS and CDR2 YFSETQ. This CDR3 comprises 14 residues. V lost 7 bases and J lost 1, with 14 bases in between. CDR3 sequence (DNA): TGCGCCAGCTCCACGGGGGGAGCGAACACTGAAGCTTTCTTT. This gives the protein CASSTGGANTEAFF.

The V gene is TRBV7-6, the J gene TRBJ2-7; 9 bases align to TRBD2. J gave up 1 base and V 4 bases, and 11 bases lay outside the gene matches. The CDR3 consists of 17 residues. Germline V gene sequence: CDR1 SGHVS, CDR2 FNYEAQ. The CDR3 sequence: CASSSALAGWGSYEQYF. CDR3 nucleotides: TGTGCCAGCAGCTCAGCCCTAGCGGGATGGGGTTCCTACGAGCAGTACTTC.

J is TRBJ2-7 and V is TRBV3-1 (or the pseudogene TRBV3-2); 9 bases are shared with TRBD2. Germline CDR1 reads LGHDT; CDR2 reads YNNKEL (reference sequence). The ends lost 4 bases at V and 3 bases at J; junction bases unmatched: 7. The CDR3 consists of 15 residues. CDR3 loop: CASSPRTSVGYEQYF. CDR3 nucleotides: TGTGCCAGCAGCCCTAGGACTAGCGTGGGCTACGAGCAGTACTTC.

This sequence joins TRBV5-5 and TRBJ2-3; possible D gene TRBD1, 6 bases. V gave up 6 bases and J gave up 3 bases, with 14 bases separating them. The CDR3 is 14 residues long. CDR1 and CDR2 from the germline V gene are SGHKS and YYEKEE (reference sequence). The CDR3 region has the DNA TGTGCCAGCACCCTGGGGGCAGGGACAGATACGCAGTATTTT. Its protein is CASTLGAGTDTQYF.